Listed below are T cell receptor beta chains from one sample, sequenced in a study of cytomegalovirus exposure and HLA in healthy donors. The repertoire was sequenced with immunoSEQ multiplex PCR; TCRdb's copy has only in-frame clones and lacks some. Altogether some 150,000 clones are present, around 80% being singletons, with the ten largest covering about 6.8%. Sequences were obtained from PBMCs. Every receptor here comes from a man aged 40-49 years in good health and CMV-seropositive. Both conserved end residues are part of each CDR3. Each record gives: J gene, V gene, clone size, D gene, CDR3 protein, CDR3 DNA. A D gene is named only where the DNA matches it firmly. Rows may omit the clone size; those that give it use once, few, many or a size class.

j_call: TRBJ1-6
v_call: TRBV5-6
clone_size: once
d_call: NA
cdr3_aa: CASSLGRSSYNSPLHF
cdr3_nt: TGTGCCAGCAGCTTGGGACGGAGCTCCTATAATTCCCCCCTCCACTTT

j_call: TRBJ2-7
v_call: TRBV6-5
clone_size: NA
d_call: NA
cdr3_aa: CASSYNGGYEQYF
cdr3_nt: TGTGCCAGCAGTTATAACGGGGGATACGAGCAGTACTTC

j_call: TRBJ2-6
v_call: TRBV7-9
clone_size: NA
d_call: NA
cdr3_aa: CASSLVGGRVANVLTF
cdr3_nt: TGTGCCAGCAGCTTAGTCGGCGGCAGGGTGGCCAACGTCCTGACTTTC

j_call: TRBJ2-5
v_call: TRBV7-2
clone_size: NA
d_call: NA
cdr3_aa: CASSRKRQLVPAEQYF
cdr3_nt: TGTGCCAGCAGCCGGAAACGACAGTTAGTACCGGCAGAGCAGTACTTC

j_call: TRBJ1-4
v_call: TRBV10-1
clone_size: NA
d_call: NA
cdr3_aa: CASSEGGAGEKLFF
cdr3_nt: TGCGCCAGCAGTGAGGGGGGGGCTGGCGAAAAACTGTTTTTT

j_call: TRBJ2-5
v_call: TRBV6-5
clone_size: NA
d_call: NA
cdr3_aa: CASSYYETQYF
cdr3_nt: TGTGCCAGCAGTTATTATGAGACCCAGTACTTC

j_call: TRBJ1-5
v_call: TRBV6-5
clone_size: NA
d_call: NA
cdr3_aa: CASSHGERRPQHF
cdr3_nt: TGTGCCAGCAGTCACGGGGAGAGGAGGCCCCAGCATTTT

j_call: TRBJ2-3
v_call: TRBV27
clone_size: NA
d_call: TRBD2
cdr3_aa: CASSEREASHTQYF
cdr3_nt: TGTGCCAGCAGCGAGCGGGAGGCGTCCCATACGCAGTATTTT

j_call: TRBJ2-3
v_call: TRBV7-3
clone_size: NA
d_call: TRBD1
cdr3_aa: CASSHGTATDTQYF
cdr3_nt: TGTGCCAGCAGCCATGGGACAGCTACAGATACGCAGTATTTT

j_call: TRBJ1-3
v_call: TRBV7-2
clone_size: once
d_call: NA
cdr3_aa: CASSLIMWAQAGNTIYF
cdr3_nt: TGTGCCAGCAGCTTAATCATGTGGGCCCAGGCTGGAAACACCATATATTTT

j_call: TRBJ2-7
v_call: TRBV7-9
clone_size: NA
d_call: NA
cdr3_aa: CASSLGLTQDEQYF
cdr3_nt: TGTGCCAGCAGCTTGGGACTCACTCAGGACGAGCAGTACTTC

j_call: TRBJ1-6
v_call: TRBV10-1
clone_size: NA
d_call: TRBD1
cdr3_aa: CASSGSTGNNSPLHF
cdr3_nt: TGCGCCAGCAGTGGATCGACAGGGAATAATTCACCCCTCCACTTT

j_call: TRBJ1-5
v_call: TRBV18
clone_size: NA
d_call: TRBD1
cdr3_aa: CASSWGQGEFRQPQHF
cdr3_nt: TGTGCCAGCTCGTGGGGACAGGGGGAATTCCGGCAGCCCCAGCATTTT

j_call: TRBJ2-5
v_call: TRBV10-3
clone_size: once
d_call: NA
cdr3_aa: CAISEGLTAQETQYF
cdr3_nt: TGTGCCATCAGTGAGGGGCTGACAGCTCAAGAGACCCAGTACTTC

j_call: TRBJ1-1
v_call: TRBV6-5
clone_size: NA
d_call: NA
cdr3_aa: CASSYLTTNTEAFF
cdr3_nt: TGTGCCAGCAGTTACTTGACAACTAACACTGAAGCTTTCTTT

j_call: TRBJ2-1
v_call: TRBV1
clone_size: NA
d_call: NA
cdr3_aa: CTSSQPRRSSYNEQFF
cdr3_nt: TGCACCAGCAGCCAACCGCGGAGAAGCTCCTACAATGAGCAGTTCTTC

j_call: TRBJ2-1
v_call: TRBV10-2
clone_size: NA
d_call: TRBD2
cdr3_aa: CASSETSGSIWYNEQFF
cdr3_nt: TGCGCCAGCAGTGAGACTAGCGGGAGTATCTGGTACAATGAGCAGTTCTTC

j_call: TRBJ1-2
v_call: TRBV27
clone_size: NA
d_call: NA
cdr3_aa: CASSGANYGYTF
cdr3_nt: TGTGCCAGCTCAGGGGCCAACTATGGCTACACCTTC

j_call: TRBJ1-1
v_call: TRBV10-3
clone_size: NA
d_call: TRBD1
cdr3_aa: CAISERTGMNTEAFF
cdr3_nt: TGTGCCATCAGTGAGCGGACAGGCATGAACACTGAAGCTTTCTTT

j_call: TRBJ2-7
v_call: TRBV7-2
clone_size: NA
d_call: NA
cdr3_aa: CASSSRAGTAYEQYF
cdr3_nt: TGTGCCAGCAGCTCCCGAGCGGGCACAGCCTACGAGCAGTACTTC

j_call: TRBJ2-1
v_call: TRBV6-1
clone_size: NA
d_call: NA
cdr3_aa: CASSAQGALGTSNEQFF
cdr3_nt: TGTGCCAGCAGTGCCCAAGGGGCCCTCGGGACTTCTAATGAGCAGTTCTTC

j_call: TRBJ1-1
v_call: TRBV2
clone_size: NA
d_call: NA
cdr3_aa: CASSERVRAVEAFF
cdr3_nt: TGTGCCAGCAGTGAACGGGTGAGGGCTGTTGAAGCTTTCTTT

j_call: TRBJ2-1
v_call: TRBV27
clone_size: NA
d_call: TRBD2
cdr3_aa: CASSAPPGGYNNEQFF
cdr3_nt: TGTGCCAGCAGTGCCCCGCCGGGGGGGTATAACAATGAGCAGTTCTTC

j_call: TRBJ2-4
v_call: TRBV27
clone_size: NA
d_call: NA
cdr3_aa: CASSPIHQLAKNIQYF
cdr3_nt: TGTGCCAGCAGTCCAATACACCAGTTAGCCAAAAACATTCAGTACTTC

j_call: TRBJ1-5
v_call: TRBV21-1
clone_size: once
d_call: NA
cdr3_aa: CATPSGDNQPQHF
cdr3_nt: TGTGCCACCCCGTCGGGTGACAATCAGCCCCAGCATTTT

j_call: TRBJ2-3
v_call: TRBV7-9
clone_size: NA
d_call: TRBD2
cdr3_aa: CASSLKASGGPTDTQYF
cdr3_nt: TGTGCCAGCAGCTTAAAGGCTAGCGGGGGGCCCACAGATACGCAGTATTTT

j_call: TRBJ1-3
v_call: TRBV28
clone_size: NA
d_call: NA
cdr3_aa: CASSWRGYSGNTIYF
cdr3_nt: TGTGCCAGCAGTTGGCGGGGGTACTCTGGAAACACCATATATTTT

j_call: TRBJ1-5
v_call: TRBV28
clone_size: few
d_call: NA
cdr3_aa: CASSLRTAHNQPQHF
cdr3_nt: TGTGCCAGCAGTTTAAGGACAGCCCACAATCAGCCCCAGCATTTT

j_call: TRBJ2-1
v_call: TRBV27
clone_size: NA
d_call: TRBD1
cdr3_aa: CASKDRGYNEQFF
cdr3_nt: TGTGCCAGCAAGGACAGGGGTTACAATGAGCAGTTCTTC

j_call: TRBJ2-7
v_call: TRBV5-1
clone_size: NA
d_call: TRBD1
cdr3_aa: CASSLRTGLSEQYF
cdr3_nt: TGCGCCAGCAGCCTACGGACAGGGTTGAGCGAGCAGTACTTC

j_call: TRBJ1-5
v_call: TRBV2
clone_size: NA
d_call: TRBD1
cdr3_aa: CASRATGVFPYSNQPQHF
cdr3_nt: TGTGCCAGCAGGGCGACAGGGGTCTTTCCCTATAGCAATCAGCCCCAGCATTTT

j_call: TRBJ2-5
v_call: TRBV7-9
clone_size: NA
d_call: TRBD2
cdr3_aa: CASSSLAGVEETQYF
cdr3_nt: TGTGCCAGCAGCTCCCTAGCGGGAGTCGAAGAGACCCAGTACTTC

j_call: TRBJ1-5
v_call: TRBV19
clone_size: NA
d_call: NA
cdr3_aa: CASSIGGGSNQPQHF
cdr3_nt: TGTGCCAGTAGTATAGGAGGGGGTAGCAATCAGCCCCAGCATTTT

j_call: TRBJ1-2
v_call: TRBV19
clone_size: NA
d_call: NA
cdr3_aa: CASGMGDFFYGYTF
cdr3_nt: TGTGCCAGTGGTATGGGGGACTTCTTCTATGGCTACACCTTC

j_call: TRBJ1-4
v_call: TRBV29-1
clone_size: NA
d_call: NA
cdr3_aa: CSVGGAGEKLFF
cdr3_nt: TGCAGCGTGGGGGGGGCTGGGGAAAAACTGTTTTTT

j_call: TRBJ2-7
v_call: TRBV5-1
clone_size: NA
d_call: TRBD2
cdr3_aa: CASSLKTSGSYEQYF
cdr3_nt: TGCGCCAGCAGCTTGAAGACTAGCGGGAGCTACGAGCAGTACTTC

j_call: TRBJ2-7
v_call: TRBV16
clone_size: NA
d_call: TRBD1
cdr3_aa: CASSQTGDRVYEQYF
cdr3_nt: TGTGCCAGCAGCCAGACGGGGGACAGGGTGTACGAGCAGTACTTC

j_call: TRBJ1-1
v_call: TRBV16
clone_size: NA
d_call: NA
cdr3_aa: CASSLVNRAEAFF
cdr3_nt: TGTGCCAGCAGCCTAGTAAATCGGGCTGAAGCTTTCTTT

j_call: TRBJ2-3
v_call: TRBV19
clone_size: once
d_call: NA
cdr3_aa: CASSIGGESTQYF
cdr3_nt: TGTGCCAGTAGTATAGGTGGTGAGAGTACGCAGTATTTT

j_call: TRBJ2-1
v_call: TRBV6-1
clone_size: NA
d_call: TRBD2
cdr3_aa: CASSDIAAGGLLNEQFF
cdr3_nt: TGTGCCAGCAGTGATATCGCAGCGGGAGGACTCCTCAATGAGCAGTTCTTC

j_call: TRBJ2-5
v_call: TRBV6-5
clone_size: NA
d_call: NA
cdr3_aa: CASSWGHRQETQYF
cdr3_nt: TGTGCCAGCAGTTGGGGACACCGCCAAGAGACCCAGTACTTC

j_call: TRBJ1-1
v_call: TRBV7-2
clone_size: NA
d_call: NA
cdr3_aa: CATTTGLNTEAFF
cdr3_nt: TGTGCCACGACCACAGGGCTGAACACTGAAGCTTTCTTT